This record looks at one TCR beta chain sequence and its context. Its antigen is not known. This record comes from a study of OX40 agonist ivuxolimab in advanced cancers. About the study: From about 23 to 85 years was the age range, with a mean of about 56 years, and roughly 80% were male. Eligibility rules accepted prior anti-PD-1, anti-PD-L1 or anti-CTLA-4 therapy, and under 45% had some.

Profiling relied on immunoSEQ multiplex PCR, and the TCRdb table lists in-frame clones only, not all of them. Here the sample spans 70,000 or so clones, around 90% being singletons. Prior autoimmune disease or systemic immunosuppression barred patients. This CDR3 contains 16 residues. CDR1 is WSHSY, CDR2 SAAADI, per germline. The V gene lost 2 bases and the J gene lost 3 bases, with 17 bases spanning the gap. Findings and limits, study-wide: Patients who responded partially at 0.1-3.0 mg/kg showed clonal expansion ranking among the lowest.

Specimen: CD4+ or CD8+ T cells sorted from blood, collected in a trial of the OX40 agonist ivuxolimab. This chain connects TRBV10-2 to TRBJ2-7, with D uncertain. This TCR came from an adult with an advanced solid tumor such as melanoma, head and neck, liver or kidney cancer. This chain's CDR3 is CASSEPFQERNYEQYF. The CDR3, as DNA: TGCGCCAGCAGTGAGCCTTTTCAGGAGAGAAACTACGAGCAGTACTTC.